The 7 T cell receptor beta chains presented below share a single source sample, sequenced in a study of radiotherapy plus CTLA-4 blockade in lung cancer. The data were produced by immunoSEQ multiplex PCR, yet TCRdb's version contains in-frame clones alone and is incomplete. The sample carries roughly 93,000 clones, around 83% recorded once. Material: peripheral blood, obtained from a patient treated with radiotherapy plus ipilimumab. The receptors shown here come from a human donor with non-small cell lung cancer who had a partial response to radiotherapy plus ipilimumab.

The J gene is TRBJ1-4, the V gene TRBV7-9; no clear D. Trimming removed 1 base at V and 8 bases at J, with 20 bases between. The germline CDR1 and CDR2 sequences are SEHNR and FQNEAQ (reference sequence). The CDR3 loop spans 17 amino acids. In DNA, the CDR3 is TGTGCCAGCAGCTTAGGAGACAATGAAGGTTTTAAGGAAAAACTGTTTTTT. Translation gives CASSLGDNEGFKEKLFF.

This clone was seen only a few times. This chain joins TRBV5-4 and TRBJ2-7; 10 bases match TRBD2. The length of the CDR3 is 16 residues. V lost 4 bases and J lost 6; bases outside the gene matches: 13. From germline, CDR1 is SGHNT and CDR2 YYREEE (reference sequence). The CDR3 DNA follows: TGTGCCAGCAGCCCGGATGGGGGTAGCGGGAGGACCGAGCAGTACTTC. It encodes CASSPDGGSGRTEQYF.

In the case of this clone: In the same sample, other DNA sequences code for this CDR3. The rearrangement uses TRBV2 and TRBJ2-1; 8 nucleotides line up with TRBD2. The germline gives CDR1 SNHLY, CDR2 FYNNEI. CDR3 length: 15 residues. V lost 5 bases, J lost 1 base, and 4 bases stayed unmatched. The CDR3: CASSRSGGSYNEQFF. CDR3 DNA: TGTGCCAGCAGTCGAAGCGGGGGTTCCTACAATGAGCAGTTCTTC.

The chain joins TRBV9 to TRBJ2-3, with 10 bases aligning to TRBD2. The CDR3 has 15 residues. From germline, CDR1 is SGDLS and CDR2 YYNGEE. Trimming took 0 bases from V and 4 from J; bases not matched to a gene: 2. The DNA of the CDR3 is TGTGCCAGCAGCGTAGCAGCGGGAGGGGCAGATACGCAGTATTTT. Its protein product is CASSVAAGGADTQYF.

The chain is built from TRBV7-3 and TRBJ1-2; D is ambiguous. Trimming shortened V by 5 bases and J by 4 bases, and 20 bases separated the two germline ends. This CDR3 region has 16 residues. Germline CDR1 SGHTA, CDR2 FQGTGA. CDR3: CASSLREGSIGYGYTF. The CDR3 DNA follows: TGTGCCAGCAGCCTGAGGGAGGGTTCTATCGGCTATGGCTACACCTTC.

This clone has just one count. The V and J genes are TRBV28 and TRBJ1-4, with 7 bases lining up with TRBD1. The V segment lost 4 bases and the J segment 7 bases; nucleotides outside the gene matches: 18. Germline V gene sequence: CDR1 MDHEN, CDR2 SYDVKM. This CDR3 region has 18 residues. This CDR3 reads CASSSLLGQTHSLEKLFF. The CDR3 coding sequence is TGTGCCAGCAGTTCTTTACTGGGACAGACCCACTCTCTTGAAAAACTGTTTTTT.

V gene TRBV18 combines with J gene TRBJ1-4, with unresolved D. The CDR3 loop spans 15 amino acids. Germline V gene sequence: CDR1 KGHSH, CDR2 LQKENI. Trimming removed 5 bases from V and 3 bases from J, with 13 bases in between. The CDR3 nucleotides are TGTGCCAGCTCATCCCATCGGGTTCCTAATGAAAAACTGTTTTTT. Translating gives CASSSHRVPNEKLFF.